The 31 T cell receptor beta chains below were found in one sample sequenced in a study of blood T cell repertoires in COVID-19. Assay used: immunoSEQ multiplex PCR; TCRdb lists only in-frame clones, some missing. The sample includes 95,000 to 110,000 clones, just under 85% of them seen just once. Sequencing was done on a sample of peripheral blood. These receptors all stem from a woman aged 80 or older with active or convalescent COVID-19.

The CDR3 reads CSVEDEGAEQFF. CDR3 DNA sequence: TGCAGCGTTGAAGATGAGGGGGCTGAGCAGTTCTTC. This chain links TRBV29-1 with TRBJ2-1; 7 bases line up with TRBD1. The germline CDR1 and CDR2 sequences are SQVTM and ANQGSEA. V shed 0 bases and J 9 bases; nucleotides not matched to a gene: 2. This CDR3 comprises 12 residues.

The count of this clone is one. The V gene is TRBV9, the J gene TRBJ2-3; 7 nucleotides agree with TRBD1. The CDR3 sequence is 17 residues long. Germline assignment: CDR1 SGDLS and CDR2 YYNGEE. Trimming cost V 2 bases and J 1 base; bases outside gene matches: 10. CDR3 amino acids: CASSVPNRGRGTDTQYF. Written as DNA, the CDR3 is TGTGCCAGCAGCGTCCCTAACAGGGGACGAGGCACAGATACGCAGTATTTT.

V gene TRBV5-6 combines with J gene TRBJ1-1; the D is unclear. The CDR3 is 14 residues long. With 9 bases removed from V and 3 bases from J, the gap between germline ends came to 18 bases. In germline, CDR1 is SGHDT, CDR2 YYEEEE. Written as DNA, the CDR3 is TGTGCCACCTCCCGGCGAGGGATTCACACTGAAGCTTTCTTT. Translated, it gives CATSRRGIHTEAFF.

This clone appeared a single time. This chain links TRBV19 with TRBJ2-1; D is ambiguous. The germline CDR1 and CDR2 sequences are LNHDA and SQIVND (reference sequence). Trimming removed 5 bases from V and 3 bases from J, with 11 bases in between. The CDR3 has 14 residues. The DNA of the CDR3 is TGTGCCAGTAGTTCGCGCCGTGGCTACAATGAGCAGTTCTTC. It codes for CASSSRRGYNEQFF.

This clone was detected only a few times. The chain links TRBV28 to TRBJ2-7; D gene uncertain. This CDR3 is built from 13 residues. Germline-derived CDR1 and CDR2 are MDHEN and SYDVKM. Trimming shortened V by 7 bases and J by 3 bases, and 13 bases separated the two germline ends. CDR3 nucleotide sequence: TGTGCCAGCACCACCGGGTCATACTACGAGCAGTACTTC. It yields the protein CASTTGSYYEQYF.

The genes are TRBV10-3 and TRBJ1-1; D remains ambiguous. V was pared by 0 bases and J by 11 bases, with 13 bases between. Looked up from germline, CDR1 is ENHRY and CDR2 is SYGVKD. The CDR3 length is 13 residues. This chain's CDR3 is CAISESTDREAFF. The CDR3 nucleotides read TGTGCCATCAGTGAGTCGACCGACCGGGAGGCTTTCTTT.

This chain links TRBV7-2 with TRBJ1-4, with unresolved D. Germline CDR1 SGHTA, CDR2 FQGNSA. The germline V and J ends were trimmed by 4 bases and 3 bases, with 12 bases remaining between them. The CDR3 covers 15 residues. The DNA of the CDR3 is TGTGCCAGCAGCTCTGCCGGGAGATCTAATGAAAAACTGTTTTTT. This encodes CASSSAGRSNEKLFF. Variable domain in full (rest from reference TRBV7-2 and TRBJ1-4): GAGVSQSPSNKVTEKGKDVELRCDPISGHTALYWYRQSLGQGLEFLIYFQGNSAPDKSGLPSDRFSAERTGGSVSTLTIQRTQQEDSAVYLCASSSAGRSNEKLFFGSGTQLSVL.

V is TRBV10-3 and J is TRBJ2-1; the match to TRBD2 covers 7 bases. V trimming: 6 bases; J trimming: 13 bases; junction bases outside the gene matches: 9. Germline values: CDR1 ENHRY, CDR2 SYGVKD. CDR3 length: 12 residues. Written as DNA, the CDR3 is TGTGCCATCAGGGGGGGGGAGACCGTACAGTTCTTC. This codes for CAIRGGETVQFF.

V is TRBV6-6 and J is TRBJ2-5; 7 bases fit TRBD2. The V gene's germline CDR1 is MNHNY and CDR2 SVGAGI (reference sequence). The CDR3 sequence is 13 residues long. Trimming at V came to 6 bases and at J to 3 bases, leaving 4 bases not matched to a gene. The CDR3 nucleotides read TGTGCCAGCAGCTTTGGACTAGAAGAGACCCAGTACTTC. It specifies CASSFGLEETQYF.

In its sample, this clone was seen many times. The chain has TRBV19 and TRBJ1-5; D perhaps matches TRBD1 (6 bases). Germline V gives CDR1 LNHDA, CDR2 SQIVND (reference sequence). V lost 3 bases to trimming and J lost 4 bases, with 13 bases between them. CDR3 length: 15 residues. CDR3 nucleotides: TGTGCCAGTAGTATCCCAGGGGCTTGGAATCAGCCCCAGCATTTT. Its protein is CASSIPGAWNQPQHF.

V usage is TRBV15 and J usage is TRBJ1-3; 7 positions agree with TRBD1. V shed 1 base and J 7 bases; nucleotides not matched to a gene: 4. The CDR3 extends over 14 amino acids. In germline, CDR1 is LNHNV, CDR2 YYDKDF (reference sequence). CDR3 loop: CATSRVQGPNTIYF. The CDR3 DNA follows: TGTGCCACCAGCAGAGTACAGGGGCCCAACACCATATATTTT.

The rearrangement uses TRBV3-1 (or the pseudogene TRBV3-2) and TRBJ1-6; TRBD1 agrees at 10 bases. The CDR3 sequence is 18 residues long. Unmatched junction bases numbered 13, after V lost 3 bases and J lost 8 bases. CDR1 and CDR2 from the germline V gene are LGHDT and YNNKEL (reference sequence). CDR3 nucleotide sequence: TGTGCCAGCAGCCACCCGGGACAGGGGTCCCTTTTGGATTCACCCCTCCACTTT. Protein sequence: CASSHPGQGSLLDSPLHF.

The chain carries TRBV4-3 and TRBJ2-1, with 7 positions matching TRBD2. Germline loops: CDR1 LGHNA, CDR2 YSLEER. Trimming took 0 bases from V and 3 from J; bases not matched to a gene: 14. The CDR3 has 19 amino acids. The CDR3 region is CASSQDDGAGGRFYNEQFF. CDR3 coding DNA: TGCGCCAGCAGCCAAGATGATGGGGCAGGCGGGAGATTCTACAATGAGCAGTTCTTC.

The V call is TRBV5-4, the J call TRBJ2-2; D call uncertain. Between the trimmed V and J ends, which lost 5 bases and 4 bases, there was a span of 18 bases. CDR1 and CDR2 from the germline V gene are SGHNT and YYREEE (reference sequence). This CDR3 spans 16 amino acids. CDR3 residues: CASSETSSVGTGELFF. For the CDR3, the DNA is TGTGCCAGCAGTGAGACATCATCGGTGGGCACCGGGGAGCTGTTTTTT.

The V and J genes are TRBV28 and TRBJ1-2; D might be TRBD1 (5 bases). The CDR3 contains 14 residues. V was pared by 5 bases and J by 4 bases, with 14 bases between. The germline V gene has CDR1 MDHEN and CDR2 SYDVKM. The CDR3 spells CASSRGYGLYGYTF. The CDR3 DNA reads as TGTGCCAGCAGTAGGGGTTATGGGCTCTATGGCTACACCTTC.

The V and J genes are TRBV4-3 and TRBJ2-1; 8 nucleotides match TRBD2. CDR1 LGHNA and CDR2 YSLEER come from the germline V gene. CDR3 length: 15 residues. After removal of 2 bases from V and 7 bases from J, the junction contained 7 bases not matched to a gene. This CDR3 is CASSQQSGSGNEQFF. As DNA, the CDR3 is TGCGCCAGCAGCCAACAGAGCGGGAGCGGTAATGAGCAGTTCTTC.

CDR3 nucleotide sequence: TGTGCCAGCTCACAAACAGAGAACACTGAAGCTTTCTTT. Its translation is CASSQTENTEAFF. This sequence joins TRBV18 and TRBJ1-1; D gene uncertain. V was trimmed by 4 bases and J by 1 base, leaving 7 bases between them. The CDR3 runs 13 residues. CDR1 and CDR2 from the germline V gene are KGHSH and LQKENI.

The rearrangement links TRBV28 to TRBJ2-5, with a weak D call TRBD1 (5 bases). V lost 3 bases, J lost 5 bases, and 28 bases lay in between. The CDR3 runs 19 residues. CDR1 is MDHEN, CDR2 SYDVKM, per germline. The CDR3 DNA sequence: TGTGCCAGCAGTTTGTGGGTGGCAGGGATGAGTATTTCCGGGGAGACCCAGTACTTC. Translating it yields CASSLWVAGMSISGETQYF.

V and J are TRBV7-9 and TRBJ2-1, with 9 bases matching TRBD2. The V gene's germline CDR1 is SEHNR and CDR2 FQNEAQ (reference sequence). The CDR3 length is 16 residues. J lost 8 bases, V lost 4 bases, and 12 bases had no gene match. In DNA, the CDR3 is TGTGCCAGCAGCTCCTCCGGGACTAGCCCCCTCTATGAGCAGTTCTTC. It yields the protein CASSSSGTSPLYEQFF.

The V gene is TRBV19, the J gene TRBJ2-4; 7 bases match TRBD1. V gave up 4 bases and J gave up 2 bases; unmatched junction bases: 17. Germline CDR1 LNHDA, CDR2 SQIVND (reference sequence). This CDR3 has 19 amino acids. CDR3 nucleotide sequence: TGTGCCAGTAGTAGAGACAGGGCCCAGGTAGTTTTAACCAAAAACATTCAGTACTTC. This translates into CASSRDRAQVVLTKNIQYF.

The chain employs TRBV5-1 and TRBJ2-3; 10 nucleotides agree with TRBD2. In germline, CDR1 is SGHRS, CDR2 YFSETQ. Unmatched junction bases numbered 8, after V lost 4 bases and J lost 6 bases. This CDR3 contains 15 residues. Here the CDR3 reads CASSGSSGGRDTQYF. The CDR3 region has the DNA TGCGCCAGCAGCGGATCTAGCGGGGGCAGGGATACGCAGTATTTT.

This chain joins TRBV6-6 and TRBJ2-5; 7 positions match TRBD1. The CDR3 covers 13 residues. Germline V lookup: CDR1 MNHNY, CDR2 SVGAGI (reference sequence). J gave up 3 bases and V 5 bases, and 3 bases lay outside the gene matches. CDR3 residues: CASSTGQKETQYF. The CDR3 DNA follows: TGTGCCAGCAGTACGGGACAGAAAGAGACCCAGTACTTC.

The chain combines TRBV29-1 with TRBJ2-1; 11 bases are shared with TRBD2. Germline CDR1 and CDR2: SQVTM and ANQGSEA. The ends lost 8 bases at V and 10 bases at J; junction bases unmatched: 22. The CDR3 sequence is 17 residues long. CDR3 protein: CSSSKGNSGRAWIEQFF. The CDR3 DNA reads TGCAGCTCTTCCAAGGGCAATAGCGGGAGGGCCTGGATCGAGCAGTTCTTC.

The V call is TRBV19, the J call TRBJ2-1; D perhaps matches TRBD1 (5 bases). Germline-derived CDR1 and CDR2 are LNHDA and SQIVND (reference sequence). The CDR3 has 15 amino acids. V was shortened by 7 bases and J by 0 bases, with 13 bases between the two germline ends. CDR3 amino acids: CASKIGAGSYNEQFF. The CDR3 DNA reads TGTGCCAGTAAAATTGGGGCTGGCTCCTACAATGAGCAGTTCTTC.

This sequence joins TRBV6-5 and TRBJ2-2; 9 bases agree with TRBD1. CDR1 and CDR2 from the germline V gene are MNHEY and SVGAGI. V lost 2 bases, J lost 7 bases, and 5 bases stayed unmatched. The CDR3 extends over 15 amino acids. The CDR3 nucleotides read TGTGCCAGCAGTTACGGGGACAGGGACAACGGGGAGCTGTTTTTT. Encoded protein: CASSYGDRDNGELFF.

This clone showed up just once. The chain couples TRBV5-4 to TRBJ1-2; 8 bases are shared with TRBD1. This CDR3 is 16 amino acids long. The V and J ends lost 0 bases and 7 bases, in that order; junction bases with no gene match: 11. Germline CDR1 is SGHNT and CDR2 is YYREEE (reference sequence). CDR3 sequence: CASSLANLAGGSGYTF. The CDR3 bases are TGTGCCAGCAGCTTGGCCAATTTAGCAGGGGGCAGTGGCTACACCTTC.

The V and J genes are TRBV27 and TRBJ1-6; D is perhaps TRBD1 (6 bases). Looked up from germline, CDR1 is MNHEY and CDR2 is SMNVEV (reference sequence). V lost 7 bases and J 10 bases, leaving 17 bases between the germline ends. The CDR3 is 14 amino acids. CDR3 loop: CASTMGGGRSPLHF. For the CDR3, the DNA is TGTGCCAGCACCATGGGAGGGGGGAGATCACCCCTCCACTTT.

The J gene is TRBJ2-3, the V gene TRBV7-9; 7 positions match TRBD1. Germline values: CDR1 SEHNR, CDR2 FQNEAQ (reference sequence). The CDR3 contains 16 residues. The V segment lost 5 bases and the J segment 6 bases; nucleotides outside the gene matches: 14. The CDR3, as DNA: TGTGCCAGCAGCAACCGGGCCCGGTGGACAGGTGATACGCAGTATTTT. Translating it yields CASSNRARWTGDTQYF.

This clone was counted many times. The chain has TRBV5-4 and TRBJ1-1; 7 positions match TRBD1. The CDR3 runs to 14 residues. Germline loops: CDR1 SGHNT, CDR2 YYREEE (reference sequence). After removal of 0 bases from V and 5 bases from J, the junction contained 4 bases not matched to a gene. The CDR3 reads CASSLDRGRTEAFF. The CDR3 nucleotides are TGTGCCAGCAGCTTGGACAGGGGAAGGACTGAAGCTTTCTTT.

With respect to this clone: The junction differs from germline at one of its ends, possibly a read error. V gene TRBV7-7 combines with J gene TRBJ2-2; 7 bases map to TRBD1. CDR1 is SSHAT, CDR2 FNYEAQ, per germline (reference sequence). CDR3 size: 14 residues. In DNA form, the CDR3 reads TGTGCTAGCAGCTCTCACAGGGGAACCGGGGAGCTGTTTTTT. Its translation: CASSSHRGTGELFF.

The chain carries TRBV6-5 and TRBJ1-1, with D unclear. This CDR3 comprises 15 residues. Trimming took off 0 bases at V and 3 bases at J, with 11 bases between the two ends. CDR1 and CDR2 from the germline V gene are MNHEY and SVGAGI. The CDR3 coding sequence is TGTGCCAGCAGTTACTCGAGTCGAGCGGACACTGAAGCTTTCTTT. Its translation is CASSYSSRADTEAFF.